Presented here are 30 T cell receptor beta chains from one specimen sequenced in a study of long-term antiretroviral therapy in people with HIV. This was the immunoSEQ v3.0 assay at survey level. Sequenced by immunoSEQ multiplex PCR; TCRdb stores in-frame clones only, minus some. This sample has under 35,000 clones, with 90% to 95% found just once. The material sequenced was unsorted PBMCs, taken about 5.1 years after starting antiretroviral therapy. Source of these receptors: a woman between 50 and 59 years old with HIV.

The chain has TRBV7-9 and TRBJ1-1, with no clear D. Germline loops: CDR1 SEHNR, CDR2 FQNEAQ (reference sequence). The CDR3 covers 14 residues. Deletions cut 1 base from V and 1 base from J, with 7 bases between. CDR3 amino acids: CASSLGSKNTEAFF. As DNA, the CDR3 is TGTGCCAGCAGCTTAGGGTCGAAGAACACTGAAGCTTTCTTT.

Here the CDR3 reads CASSYRGGRGNIQYF. The CDR3 nucleotides are TGTGCCAGCAGTTATCGCGGGGGCCGGGGAAACATTCAGTACTTC. This chain links TRBV6-5 with TRBJ2-4, with D perhaps matching TRBD2 (7 bases). V gave up 3 bases and J gave up 6 bases, with 15 bases separating them. This CDR3 is 15 amino acids long. Germline V gene sequence: CDR1 MNHEY, CDR2 SVGAGI.

The rearrangement links TRBV12-5 to TRBJ2-5; 9 nucleotides agree with TRBD1. V gave up 6 bases and J gave up 2 bases; unmatched junction bases: 13. Germline assignment: CDR1 LGHNT and CDR2 FRNRAP. This CDR3 is 17 amino acids long. CDR3 region: CASGSGTGSRGQETQYF. The CDR3 DNA follows: TGTGCTAGTGGAAGCGGGACAGGGAGTCGGGGACAAGAGACCCAGTACTTC. Complete variable domain (other parts from reference TRBV12-5 and TRBJ2-5): DARVTQTPRHKVTEMGQEVTMRCQPILGHNTVFWYRQTMMQGLELLAYFRNRAPLDDSGMPKDRFSAEMPDATLATLKIQPSEPRDSAVYFCASGSGTGSRGQETQYFGPGTRLLVL.

The chain has TRBV12-5 and TRBJ1-2, with TRBD1 matching over 10 bases. The CDR3 runs to 19 residues. Germline CDR1 and CDR2: LGHNT and FRNRAP. The ends lost 1 base at V and 2 bases at J; junction bases unmatched: 13. The CDR3 DNA reads as TGTGCTAGTGGTTTGGAGCCGGGACAGGGGCCCTTCCTAAACTATGGCTACACCTTC. Translation gives CASGLEPGQGPFLNYGYTF.

The chain recombines TRBV19 with TRBJ2-1, with a possible D match to TRBD1 (5 bases). The CDR3 is made up of 17 amino acids. V dropped 4 bases and J dropped 1 base, with 17 bases sitting between them. CDR1 and CDR2 from the germline V gene are LNHDA and SQIVND (reference sequence). The CDR3: CASSNRYTDRSYNEQFF. CDR3 sequence (DNA): TGTGCCAGTAGTAACCGATATACCGACAGATCCTACAATGAGCAGTTCTTC.

The V gene is TRBV21-1, the J gene TRBJ2-1. TRBV21-1 is reported as a pseudogene. The length of the CDR3 is 19 residues. The CDR3 region has the DNA TGTGCCAGCAGCAACTCCCGGCCGAGAATAGTGGGATACTACAATGAGCAGTTCTTC. The encoded protein is CASSNSRPRIVGYYNEQFF.

With regard to this clone: The same CDR3 is also encoded by other DNA sequences in this sample. The chain is built from TRBV6-5 and TRBJ1-3; TRBD1 agrees at 8 bases. Germline V gene data show CDR1 as MNHEY and CDR2 as SVGAGI. The J segment lost 3 bases and the V segment lost 0 bases, leaving 4 bases of the junction unmatched. The CDR3 runs 16 residues. The CDR3 is CASSYSRRGHGNTIYF. CDR3 bases: TGTGCCAGCAGTTACTCTCGCAGGGGGCATGGAAACACCATATATTTT.

This chain links TRBV2 with TRBJ1-2; D remains unclear. V lost 7 bases to trimming and J lost 4 bases, with 13 bases between them. CDR1 and CDR2 (germline): SNHLY, FYNNEI. This CDR3 is 13 amino acids long. CDR3 DNA: TGTGCCAGCACCCTGACGGAGGCCTATGGCTACACCTTC. Its translation: CASTLTEAYGYTF.

This rearrangement joins TRBV11-2 to TRBJ2-1; no firm D call. The CDR3 totals 11 residues. Looked up from germline, CDR1 is SGHAT and CDR2 is FQNNGV. The V end was cut by 3 bases, the J end by 9 bases, with 6 bases between. The CDR3 DNA is TGTGCCAGCAGCTTGGGCGGTGAGCAGTTCTTC. It yields the protein CASSLGGEQFF.

This clone occurred once. V and J are TRBV6-6 and TRBJ2-2, with unresolved D. From germline, CDR1 is MNHNY and CDR2 SVGAGI (reference sequence). CDR3 length: 14 residues. V dropped 0 bases and J dropped 5 bases, with 7 bases sitting between them. The CDR3 loop is CASSYSKGTGELFF. The CDR3, as DNA: TGTGCCAGCAGTTACTCGAAGGGTACCGGGGAGCTGTTTTTT.

The chain links TRBV30 to TRBJ2-7; the match to TRBD1 covers 11 bases. The J segment lost 2 bases and the V segment lost 4 bases, leaving 7 bases of the junction unmatched. The CDR3 runs 15 residues. From germline, CDR1 is GTSNPN and CDR2 SVGIG (reference sequence). CDR3 residues: CAWTPKGQGAYEQYF. The CDR3 coding sequence is TGTGCCTGGACCCCAAAGGGACAGGGGGCCTACGAGCAGTACTTC. The full variable domain, in which reference TRBV30 and TRBJ2-7 provide the parts outside the CDR3, is SQTIHQWPATLVQPVGSPLSLECTVEGTSNPNLYWYRQAAGRGLQLLFYSVGIGQISSEVPQNLSASRPQDRQFILSSKKLLLSDSGFYLCAWTPKGQGAYEQYFGPGTRLTVT.

The chain carries TRBV21-1 and TRBJ2-5; TRBD2, as called in the table, went unchecked against the DNA. TRBV21-1 is termed a pseudogene. The length of the CDR3 is 15 residues. CDR3: CASSLPGLHQETQYF. As DNA, the CDR3 is TGTGCCAGCAGCTTACCCGGACTCCACCAAGAGACCCAGTACTTC.

CDR3 protein: CAISMGRGGADTQYF. The CDR3 DNA reads as TGTGCCATCAGTATGGGCAGGGGAGGAGCAGATACGCAGTATTTT. V usage is TRBV10-3 and J usage is TRBJ2-3; D possibly uses TRBD1 or TRBD2 (6 bases each). CDR1 is ENHRY and CDR2 is SYGVKD in the germline V gene. The CDR3 spans 15 residues. Trimming took off 5 bases at V and 4 bases at J, with 16 bases between the two ends.

V is TRBV6-1 and J is TRBJ2-6; D is ambiguous. The ends were cut back, 2 bases at V and 2 bases at J, with 7 bases in the middle. This CDR3 comprises 15 residues. Germline V gives CDR1 MNHNS, CDR2 SASEGT. In DNA, the CDR3 is TGTGCCAGCAGTGAAAGGAGCCCTGGGGCCAACGTCCTGACTTTC. Its protein is CASSERSPGANVLTF.

The chain couples TRBV7-9 to TRBJ1-3; the D is unclear. Looked up from germline, CDR1 is SEHNR and CDR2 is FQNEAQ (reference sequence). Trimming removed 3 bases from V and 4 bases from J, with 10 bases in between. CDR3 length: 14 amino acids. The CDR3 DNA reads as TGTGCCAGCAGCTTCCCCCTAGGCGGAAACACCATATATTTT. Translated, it gives CASSFPLGGNTIYF. Drawing the rest from reference TRBV7-9 and TRBJ1-3, the complete variable domain is DTGVSQNPRHKITKRGQNVTFRCDPISEHNRLYWYRQTLGQGPEFLTYFQNEAQLEKSRLLSDRFSAERPKGSFSTLEIQRTEQGDSAMYLCASSFPLGGNTIYFGEGSWLTVV.

V gene TRBV6-4 combines with J gene TRBJ2-3; 7 nucleotides agree with TRBD2. The germline V gene has CDR1 MRHNA and CDR2 SNTAGT. The trim removed 0 bases at V and 6 bases at J, leaving 9 bases unmatched. This CDR3 contains 16 residues. The CDR3 DNA is TGTGCCAGCAGTGACTCAAGCTGGGGGGGGATGGATACGCAGTATTTT. Encoded protein: CASSDSSWGGMDTQYF.

The chain carries TRBV19 and TRBJ2-1; tentatively, D is TRBD1 (6 bases). The length of the CDR3 is 16 residues. The V end was cut by 3 bases, the J end by 9 bases, with 21 bases between. Germline values: CDR1 LNHDA, CDR2 SQIVND (reference sequence). CDR3 in amino acids: CASSIRGTTWATEQFF. The CDR3 nucleotides read TGTGCCAGTAGTATTAGGGGGACCACCTGGGCGACTGAGCAGTTCTTC.

V and J are TRBV5-1 and TRBJ1-5; D is ambiguous. The V end lost 0 bases, the J end lost 0 bases, and 7 bases lay between the germline ends. Germline V lookup: CDR1 SGHRS, CDR2 YFSETQ. This CDR3 is built from 15 residues. The CDR3 DNA reads as TGCGCCAGCAGCTTGGACAATTTTAGCAATCAGCCCCAGCATTTT. Translated, it gives CASSLDNFSNQPQHF. Together with reference TRBV5-1 and TRBJ1-5, the CDR3 gives the full variable domain: KAGVTQTPRYLIKTRGQQVTLSCSPISGHRSVSWYQQTPGQGLQFLFEYFSETQRNKGNFPGRFSGRQFSNSRSEMNVSTLELGDSALYLCASSLDNFSNQPQHFGDGTRLSIL.

The J gene is TRBJ2-1, the V gene TRBV27; D could derive from TRBD1 or TRBD2 (6 bases each). The CDR3 covers 14 residues. CDR1 is MNHEY and CDR2 is SMNVEV in the germline V gene (reference sequence). Trimming removed 1 base at V and 6 bases at J, with 10 bases between. In DNA, the CDR3 is TGTGCCAGCAGTTTATGGCCGGGGGCCAATGAGCAGTTCTTC. Amino acid sequence: CASSLWPGANEQFF.

The V and J genes are TRBV5-4 and TRBJ2-2; no clear D. Germline CDR1 and CDR2: SGHNT and YYREEE (reference sequence). V lost 0 bases and J 4 bases, leaving 4 bases between the germline ends. CDR3 length equals 13 residues. The CDR3 region has the DNA TGTGCCAGCAGCTTGGAGTCCACCGGGGAGCTGTTTTTT. This encodes CASSLESTGELFF. The whole variable domain, remainder taken from reference TRBV5-4 and TRBJ2-2, is ETGVTQSPTHLIKTRGQQVTLRCSSQSGHNTVSWYQQALGQGPQFIFQYYREEENGRGNFPPRFSGLQFPNYSSELNVNALELDDSALYLCASSLESTGELFFGEGSRLTVL.

This chain links TRBV2 with TRBJ1-1; D is perhaps TRBD1 (5 bases). The CDR3 extends over 13 amino acids. V lost 2 bases, J lost 1 base, and 5 bases lay in between. The V gene's germline CDR1 is SNHLY and CDR2 FYNNEI. The CDR3, as DNA: TGTGCCAGCAGTGAAAGGGGGAACACTGAAGCTTTCTTT. Its protein is CASSERGNTEAFF.

The V call is TRBV6-5, the J call TRBJ2-7; TRBD2 agrees at 11 bases. The CDR3 length is 15 residues. V was clipped by 5 bases and J by 1 base; unmatched bases: 4. CDR1 and CDR2 from the germline V gene are MNHEY and SVGAGI. The CDR3 sequence: CASSRWTSGSYEQYF. The CDR3 DNA reads as TGTGCCAGCAGTCGTTGGACTAGCGGGTCCTACGAGCAGTACTTC.

V and J are TRBV19 and TRBJ2-6, with a possible D match to TRBD1 (5 bases). The CDR3 contains 14 residues. V dropped 6 bases and J dropped 1 base, with 7 bases sitting between them. Germline CDR1 is LNHDA and CDR2 is SQIVND (reference sequence). In DNA form, the CDR3 reads TGTGCCAGTAGACAGGTTTCTGGGGCCAACGTCCTGACTTTC. As protein: CASRQVSGANVLTF.

Here the CDR3 reads CASSLGGTGRETQYF. In DNA, the CDR3 is TGTGCCAGCAGCCTGGGAGGGACAGGGCGGGAGACCCAGTACTTC. V and J are TRBV11-3 and TRBJ2-5, with 9 bases aligning to TRBD1. The CDR3 consists of 15 residues. The germline V gene has CDR1 SGHNT and CDR2 YENEEA. Unmatched junction bases numbered 9, after V lost 5 bases and J lost 5 bases.

J is TRBJ2-2 and V is TRBV2, with 9 bases identical to TRBD1. The CDR3 contains 16 residues. The V gene end was trimmed by 5 bases and the J gene end by 0 bases; junction bases not matched to a gene: 4. Looked up from germline, CDR1 is SNHLY and CDR2 is FYNNEI. CDR3 protein: CASSLTGGANTGELFF. CDR3 in DNA: TGTGCCAGCAGTTTAACAGGGGGCGCGAACACCGGGGAGCTGTTTTTT.

J is TRBJ2-7 and V is TRBV6-5; D possibly matches TRBD1 or TRBD2 (5 bases each). CDR3 length: 14 residues. Trimming cost V 2 bases and J 5 bases, with 13 bases left between them. Germline CDR1 and CDR2: MNHEY and SVGAGI. The CDR3 is CASSYLRVGNEQYF. CDR3 DNA: TGTGCCAGCAGTTACCTCAGGGTCGGGAACGAGCAGTACTTC.

V gene TRBV27 combines with J gene TRBJ1-5; 10 nucleotides match TRBD1. The J segment lost 7 bases and the V segment lost 6 bases, leaving 6 bases of the junction unmatched. The germline CDR1 and CDR2 sequences are MNHEY and SMNVEV (reference sequence). The CDR3 sequence is 14 residues long. CDR3 amino acids: CASRGQGIRQPQHF. The CDR3 DNA reads TGTGCCAGCAGGGGACAGGGGATCAGGCAGCCCCAGCATTTT.

This rearrangement joins TRBV5-8 to TRBJ2-5; D may be TRBD2 (5 bases). The CDR3 is 16 amino acids. Germline V gene data show CDR1 as SGHTS and CDR2 as YDEGEE. Trimming removed 0 bases from V and 4 bases from J, with 16 bases in between. CDR3 protein: CASSLEGELIRETQYF. The CDR3 DNA sequence: TGTGCCAGCAGCTTGGAGGGAGAGCTCATCCGAGAGACCCAGTACTTC.

V gene TRBV10-1 combines with J gene TRBJ2-3, with 13 bases fitting TRBD2. The CDR3 consists of 16 residues. Germline loops: CDR1 WNHNN, CDR2 SYGVQD (reference sequence). Trimming removed 5 bases from V and 3 bases from J; junction bases left unmatched: 5. The CDR3 DNA sequence: TGCGCCAGCAGTACAGGACTAGCGGGGGATACAGATACGCAGTATTTT. Encoded protein: CASSTGLAGDTDTQYF.

This chain joins TRBV30 and TRBJ1-1, with D hard to call. Germline V CDR1 and CDR2: GTSNPN, SVGIG (reference sequence). Between the trimmed V and J ends, which lost 3 bases and 6 bases, there was a span of 8 bases. The CDR3 extends over 11 amino acids. CDR3 residues: CAWRGGSEAFF. The DNA for the CDR3 is TGTGCCTGGAGGGGTGGATCTGAAGCTTTCTTT.